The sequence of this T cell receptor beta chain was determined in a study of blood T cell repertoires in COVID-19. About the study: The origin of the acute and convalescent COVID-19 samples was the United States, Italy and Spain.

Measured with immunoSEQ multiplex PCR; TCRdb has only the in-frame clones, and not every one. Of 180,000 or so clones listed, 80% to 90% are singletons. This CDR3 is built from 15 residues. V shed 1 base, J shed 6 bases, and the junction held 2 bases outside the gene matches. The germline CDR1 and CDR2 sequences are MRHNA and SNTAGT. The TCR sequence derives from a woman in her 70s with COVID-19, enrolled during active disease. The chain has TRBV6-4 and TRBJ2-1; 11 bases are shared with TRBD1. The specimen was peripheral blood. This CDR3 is CASSDWDRGFNEQFF. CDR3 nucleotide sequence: TGTGCCAGCAGTGACTGGGACAGGGGGTTCAATGAGCAGTTCTTC.